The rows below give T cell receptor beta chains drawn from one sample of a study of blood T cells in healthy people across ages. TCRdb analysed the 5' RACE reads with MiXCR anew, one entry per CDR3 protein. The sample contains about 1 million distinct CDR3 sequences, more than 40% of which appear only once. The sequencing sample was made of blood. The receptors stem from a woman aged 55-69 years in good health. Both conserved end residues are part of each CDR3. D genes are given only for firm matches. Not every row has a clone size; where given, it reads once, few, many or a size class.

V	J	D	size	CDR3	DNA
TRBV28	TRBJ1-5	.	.	CAATGFSNQPQHF	TGTGCCGCAACAGGTTTTAGCAATCAGCCCCAGCATTTT
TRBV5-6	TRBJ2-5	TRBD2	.	CASSSGTSGRKKETQYF	TGTGCCAGCAGCTCTGGGACTAGCGGGAGGAAGAAAGAGACCCAGTACTTC
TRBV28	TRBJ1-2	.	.	CASSVGYNYGYTF	TGTGCCAGCAGTGTAGGGTATAACTATGGCTACACCTTC
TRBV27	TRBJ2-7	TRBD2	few	CASSLLADSYEQYF	TGTGCCAGCAGTTTACTAGCGGACTCCTACGAGCAGTACTTC
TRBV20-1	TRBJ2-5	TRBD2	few	CSARWEGQETQYF	TGCAGTGCCCGGTGGGAGGGACAAGAGACCCAGTACTTC
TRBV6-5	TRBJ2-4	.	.	CATSVGTQNIQYF	TGTGCCACCTCCGTGGGGACCCAAAACATTCAGTACTTC
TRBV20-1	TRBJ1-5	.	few	CSPLILGGGNQPQHF	TGCAGCCCCCTCATTCTAGGGGGAGGCAATCAGCCCCAGCATTTT
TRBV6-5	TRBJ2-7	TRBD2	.	CASTEPAGGPYEQYF	TGTGCCAGCACGGAACCAGCGGGAGGACCCTACGAGCAGTACTTC
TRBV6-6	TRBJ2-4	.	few	CASSYHRENIQYF	TGTGCCAGCAGTTACCACAGGGAAAACATTCAGTACTTC
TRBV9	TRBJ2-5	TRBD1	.	CASSATPHRGGQETQYF	TGTGCCAGCAGCGCCACCCCTCACAGGGGCGGACAAGAGACCCAGTACTTC
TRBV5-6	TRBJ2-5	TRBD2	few	CASRFGTSGGGKQYF	TGTGCCAGCAGATTCGGAACTAGCGGGGGCGGGAAGCAGTACTTC
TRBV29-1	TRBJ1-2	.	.	CSVEQGIYGYTF	TGCAGCGTTGAACAGGGAATTTATGGCTACACCTTC
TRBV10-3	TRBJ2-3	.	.	CAIATDTQYF	TGTGCCATCGCCACAGATACGCAGTATTTT
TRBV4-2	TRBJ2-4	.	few	CASSQDGLAQNIQYF	TGTGCCAGCAGCCAAGATGGGCTAGCACAAAACATTCAGTACTTC
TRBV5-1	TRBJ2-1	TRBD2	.	CASSLVAGANNEQFF	TGCGCCAGCAGCTTGGTGGCGGGAGCAAACAATGAGCAGTTCTTC
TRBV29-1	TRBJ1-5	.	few	CSVVAGPGEPQHF	TGCAGCGTTGTGGCCGGGCCAGGGGAGCCCCAGCATTTT
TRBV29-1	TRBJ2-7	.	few	CSVGGGRPSYEQYF	TGCAGCGTCGGTGGAGGGCGCCCCTCCTACGAGCAGTACTTC
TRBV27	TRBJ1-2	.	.	CASSLDGREGYTF	TGTGCCAGCAGTCTGGACGGGAGGGAGGGCTACACCTTC
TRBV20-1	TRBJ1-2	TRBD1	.	CSARGDRGGGGYGYTF	TGCAGTGCTAGAGGGGACAGGGGCGGTGGTGGTTATGGCTACACCTTC
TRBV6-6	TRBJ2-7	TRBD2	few	CASSLSGSFVYEQYF	TGTGCCAGCAGCCTTAGCGGGAGTTTCGTCTACGAGCAGTACTTC
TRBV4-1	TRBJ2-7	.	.	CASSLWIGATHYSYNEQYF	TGCGCCAGCAGCCTCTGGATCGGGGCCACCCATTATTCATACAATGAGCAGTACTTC
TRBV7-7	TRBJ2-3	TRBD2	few	CASSPGTSGRATDTQYF	TGTGCCAGCAGCCCCGGGACTAGCGGGAGGGCTACAGATACGCAGTATTTT
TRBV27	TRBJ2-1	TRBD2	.	CASSAGTSIHEQFF	TGTGCCAGCAGTGCCGGGACTAGCATACATGAGCAGTTCTTC
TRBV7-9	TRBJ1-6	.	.	CASTGGANSPLHF	TGTGCCAGCACGGGAGGGGCTAATTCACCCCTCCACTTT
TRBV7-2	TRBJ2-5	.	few	CASSLVSRETQYF	TGTGCCAGCAGCTTAGTGAGTCGCGAGACCCAGTACTTC
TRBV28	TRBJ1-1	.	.	CASSPPNTEAFF	TGTGCCAGCAGTCCCCCGAACACTGAAGCTTTCTTT
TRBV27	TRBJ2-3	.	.	CASSSSRGGTQYF	TGTGCCAGCAGTTCATCCCGGGGAGGAACGCAGTATTTT
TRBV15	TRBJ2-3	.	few	CATSEGGDTQYF	TGTGCCACCAGCGAAGGGGGAGATACGCAGTATTTT
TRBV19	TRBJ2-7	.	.	CASVGADRPYEQYF	TGTGCCAGTGTCGGGGCAGACAGGCCCTACGAGCAGTACTTC
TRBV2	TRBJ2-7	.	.	CASSEETGPYYEQYF	TGTGCCAGCAGTGAAGAGACGGGACCCTACTACGAGCAGTACTTC
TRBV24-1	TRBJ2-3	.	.	CAATDSDTQYF	TGTGCCGCCACGGACAGTGATACGCAGTATTTT
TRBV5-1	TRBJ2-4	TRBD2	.	CAGSLAAGGGIQYF	TGCGCCGGCAGCTTGGCGGCGGGAGGGGGCATTCAGTACTTC
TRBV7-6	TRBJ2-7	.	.	CASSLSVQERNPTYEQYF	TGTGCCAGCAGCTTATCGGTACAGGAAAGAAACCCAACCTACGAGCAGTACTTC
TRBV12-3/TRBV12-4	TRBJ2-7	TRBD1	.	CASSPAPQGQSGYEQYF	TGTGCCAGCAGCCCAGCCCCTCAGGGACAGTCGGGATACGAGCAGTACTTC
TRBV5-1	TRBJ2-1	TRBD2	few	CASSLLVAGPKTGGQFF	TGCGCCAGCAGCTTGCTCGTAGCGGGACCGAAAACTGGTGGGCAGTTCTTC
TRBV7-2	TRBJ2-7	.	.	CASSLADTWSEQYF	TGTGCCAGCAGCTTAGCGGATACCTGGAGCGAGCAGTACTTC